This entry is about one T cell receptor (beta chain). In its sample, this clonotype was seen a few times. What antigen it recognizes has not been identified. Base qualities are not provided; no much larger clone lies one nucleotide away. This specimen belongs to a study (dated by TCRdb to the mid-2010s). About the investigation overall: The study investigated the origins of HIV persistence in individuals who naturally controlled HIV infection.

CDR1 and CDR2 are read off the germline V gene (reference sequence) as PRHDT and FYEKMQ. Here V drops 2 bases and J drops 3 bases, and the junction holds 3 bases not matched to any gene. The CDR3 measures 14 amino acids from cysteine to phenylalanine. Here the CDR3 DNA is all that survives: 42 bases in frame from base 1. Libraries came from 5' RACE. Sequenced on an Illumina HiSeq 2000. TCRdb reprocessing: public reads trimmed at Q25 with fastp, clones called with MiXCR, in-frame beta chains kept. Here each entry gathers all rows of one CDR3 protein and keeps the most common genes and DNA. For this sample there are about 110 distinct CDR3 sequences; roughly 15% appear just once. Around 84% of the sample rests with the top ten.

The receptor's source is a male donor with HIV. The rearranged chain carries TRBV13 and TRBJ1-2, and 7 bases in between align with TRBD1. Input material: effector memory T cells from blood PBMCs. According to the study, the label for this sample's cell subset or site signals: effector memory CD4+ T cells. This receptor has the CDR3 CASSLQGVDYGYTF. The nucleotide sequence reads TGTGCCAGCAGCTTACAGGGGGTGGACTATGGCTACACCTTC.